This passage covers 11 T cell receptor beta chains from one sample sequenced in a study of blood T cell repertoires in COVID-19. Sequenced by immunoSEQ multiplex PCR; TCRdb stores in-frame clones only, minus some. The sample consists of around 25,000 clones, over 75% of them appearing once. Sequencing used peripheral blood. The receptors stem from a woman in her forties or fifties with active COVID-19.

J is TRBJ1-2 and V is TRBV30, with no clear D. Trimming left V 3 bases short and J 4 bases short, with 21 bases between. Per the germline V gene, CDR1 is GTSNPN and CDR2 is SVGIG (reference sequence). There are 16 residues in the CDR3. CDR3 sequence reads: CAWRTSRESVFYGYTF. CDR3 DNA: TGTGCCTGGAGAACAAGTCGGGAGTCGGTATTCTATGGCTACACCTTC.

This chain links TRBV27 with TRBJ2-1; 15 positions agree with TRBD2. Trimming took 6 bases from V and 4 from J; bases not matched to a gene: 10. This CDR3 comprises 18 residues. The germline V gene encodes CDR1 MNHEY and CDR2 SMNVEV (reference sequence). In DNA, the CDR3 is TGTGCCAGCAGGGGCAGAGGGACTAGCGGGAGGCAGTACAATGAGCAGTTCTTC. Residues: CASRGRGTSGRQYNEQFF.

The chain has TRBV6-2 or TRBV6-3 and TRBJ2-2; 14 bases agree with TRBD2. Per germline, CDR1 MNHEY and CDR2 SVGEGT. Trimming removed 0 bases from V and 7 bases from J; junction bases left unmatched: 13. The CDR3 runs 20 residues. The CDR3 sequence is CASSYSSVTSGRALVGELFF. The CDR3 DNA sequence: TGTGCCAGCAGTTACTCTTCCGTGACTAGCGGGAGGGCCTTAGTCGGGGAGCTGTTTTTT.

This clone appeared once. CDR3 in amino acids: CASSLVAGSSGNTIYF. In DNA, the CDR3 is TGTGCCAGCAGCTTGGTGGCGGGAAGCTCTGGAAACACCATATATTTT. V gene TRBV5-6 combines with J gene TRBJ1-3; no reliable D call. V was shortened by 0 bases and J by 0 bases, with 10 bases between the two germline ends. Germline lookup yields CDR1 SGHDT and CDR2 YYEEEE. The length of the CDR3 is 16 residues.

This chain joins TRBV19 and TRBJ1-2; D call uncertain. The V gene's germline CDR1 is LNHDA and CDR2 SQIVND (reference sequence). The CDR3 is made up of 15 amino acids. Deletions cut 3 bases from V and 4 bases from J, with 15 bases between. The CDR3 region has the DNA TGTGCCAGTAGTATGTGGCCCTCTCTCATCTATGGCTACACCTTC. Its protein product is CASSMWPSLIYGYTF.

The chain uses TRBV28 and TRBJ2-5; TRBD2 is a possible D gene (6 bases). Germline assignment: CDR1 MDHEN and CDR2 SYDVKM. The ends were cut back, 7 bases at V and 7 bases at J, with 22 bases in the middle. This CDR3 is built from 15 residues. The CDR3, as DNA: TGTGCCAGCACCAATTCGGGGGAGGCCGCGGGGACCCAGTACTTC. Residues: CASTNSGEAAGTQYF.

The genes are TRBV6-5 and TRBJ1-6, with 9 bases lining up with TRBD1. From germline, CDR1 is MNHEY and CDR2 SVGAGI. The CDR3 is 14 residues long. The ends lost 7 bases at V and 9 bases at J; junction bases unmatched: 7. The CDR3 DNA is TGTGCCAGCACCCCGACAGGGGGGGTTTCACCCCTCCACTTT. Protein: CASTPTGGVSPLHF.

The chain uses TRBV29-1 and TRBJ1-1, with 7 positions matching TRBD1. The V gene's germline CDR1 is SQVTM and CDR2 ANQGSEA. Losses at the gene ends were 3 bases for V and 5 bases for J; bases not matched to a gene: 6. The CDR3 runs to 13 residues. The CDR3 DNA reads TGCAGCGTTGATTCGGCAGGGGGGACTGAAGCTTTCTTT. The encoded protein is CSVDSAGGTEAFF. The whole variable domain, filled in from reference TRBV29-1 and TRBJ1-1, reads SAVISQKPSRDICQRGTSLTIQCQVDSQVTMMFWYRQQPGQSLTLIATANQGSEATYESGFVIDKFPISRPNLTFSTLTVSNMSPEDSSIYLCSVDSAGGTEAFFGQGTRLTVV.

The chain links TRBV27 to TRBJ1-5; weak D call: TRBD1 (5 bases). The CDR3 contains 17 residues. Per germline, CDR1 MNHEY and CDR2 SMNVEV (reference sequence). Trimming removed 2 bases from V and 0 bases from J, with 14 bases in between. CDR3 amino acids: CASSLAPPGGSNQPQHF. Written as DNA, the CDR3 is TGTGCCAGCAGTTTAGCCCCTCCCGGGGGTAGCAATCAGCCCCAGCATTTT.

CDR3 sequence reads: CAIQQGPAATGELFF. CDR3 DNA: TGTGCCATCCAACAGGGTCCAGCAGCCACCGGGGAGCTGTTTTTT. This sequence joins TRBV10-3 and TRBJ2-2, with D possibly matching TRBD1 (6 bases). The germline V and J ends were trimmed by 8 bases and 4 bases, with 17 bases remaining between them. Per the germline V gene, CDR1 is ENHRY and CDR2 is SYGVKD. This CDR3 spans 15 amino acids.

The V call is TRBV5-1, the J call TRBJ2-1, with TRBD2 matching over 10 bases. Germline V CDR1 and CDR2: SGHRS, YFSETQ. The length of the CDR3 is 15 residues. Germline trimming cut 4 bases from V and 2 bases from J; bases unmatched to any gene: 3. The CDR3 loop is CASSNSGRTYNEQFF. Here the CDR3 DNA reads TGCGCCAGCAGCAATAGCGGGAGGACCTACAATGAGCAGTTCTTC.